This is a list of T cell receptor beta chains from one sample in a study of shared clonotypes between healthy human individuals. Method: immunoSEQ multiplex PCR; TCRdb's copy keeps in-frame clones and lacks some. This table holds millions of clones, around nine tenths found once. Source material: naive CD4+ T cells sorted from blood. The receptor set was obtained from a man aged 18 to 30 in good health. Each CDR3 is given with its conserved first and last residue.

>TRBJ2-6|TRBV25-1
CASSESISGANVLTF
>TRBJ2-2|TRBV13
CASNGQGTGELFF
>TRBJ1-1|TRBV29-1
CSVDDRGTDAEAFF
>TRBJ2-7|TRBV6-1
CASSERRTAPYEQYF
>TRBJ2-7|TRBV7-9
CASSLGTLERSYF
>TRBJ2-5|TRBV2
CASSPYGQLLTKETQYF
>TRBJ2-6|TRBV19
CASRAGVSGANVLTF
>TRBJ2-5|TRBV4-1
CASSQTRIQETQYF
>TRBJ2-2|TRBV6-4
CASSDSMGTGELFF
>TRBJ1-1|TRBV6-1
CASRRQGGNTEAFF
>TRBJ1-1|TRBV18
CASSPQITEAFF
>TRBJ2-3|TRBV12-5
CASGPASGGAPDTQYF
>-|TRBV4-1
CASSQVLFWNGRVVYEQYF
>TRBJ2-5|TRBV7-2
CASTVGNQETQYF
>TRBJ2-5|TRBV7-2
CASSLAQGGRKETQYF
>TRBJ2-1|TRBV5-1
CASSLEGLAGGVQFF
>TRBJ1-4|TRBV2
CASSLTLGTNEKLFF
>TRBJ1-5|TRBV4-2
CASSQEGTYSNQPQHF
>TRBJ2-5|TRBV9
CASSVESGRAQTQYF
>TRBJ1-4|TRBV28
CASSSGQGFEKLFF
>TRBJ2-7|TRBV23-1
CASSQSWTGLYEQYF
>TRBJ2-3|TRBV5-1
CASSLDRASTDTQYF
>TRBJ2-3|TRBV6-5
CASRLAGGADTQYF
>TRBJ1-2|TRBV6-5
CASSRTGGGGYGYTF
>TRBJ2-1|TRBV10-3
CAISESTSGYNEQFF